A selection of T cell receptor beta chains follows, all from one sample in a study of response to subunit inactivated influenza vaccine. TCRdb re-derived calls from the RT-PCR reads in MiXCR, one entry per CDR3 protein. The sample holds approximately 200,000 distinct CDR3 sequences, approximately 15% seen once. The sequencing here drew on CD8+ T cells sorted from PBMCs, taken more than 4 days after vaccination. The receptors here all came from a middle-aged man who received an inactivated influenza vaccine. The CDR3 runs from the conserved cysteine through the conserved F or W. Fields, in order: D gene, V gene, clone size, J gene, CDR3 DNA, CDR3 protein. D genes are given only for firm matches. Clone size is given for some rows only: seen once, a few or many times, or a class if the clone is expanded.

d_call: NA; v_call: TRBV7-2; clone_size: few; j_call: TRBJ2-7; cdr3_nt: TGTGCCAGCAGCTTAGTAGAGTGGAACGAGCAGTACTTC; cdr3_aa: CASSLVEWNEQYF
d_call: TRBD1; v_call: TRBV11-2; clone_size: once; j_call: TRBJ1-2; cdr3_nt: TGTGCCAGCAGCGAGCAGGGGGCGTCCTATGGCTACACCTTC; cdr3_aa: CASSEQGASYGYTF
d_call: NA; v_call: TRBV3-1; clone_size: few; j_call: TRBJ1-1; cdr3_nt: TGTGCCAGCAGCCAAGCTGGATGGACGGAGGACTCTGAAGCTTTCTTT; cdr3_aa: CASSQAGWTEDSEAFF
d_call: NA; v_call: TRBV7-9; clone_size: once; j_call: TRBJ2-5; cdr3_nt: TGTGCCAGCAGCTCCTCCGGGACGCACCAAGAGACCCAGTACTTC; cdr3_aa: CASSSSGTHQETQYF
d_call: NA; v_call: TRBV6-5; clone_size: many; j_call: TRBJ2-1; cdr3_nt: TGTGCCAGCAGTTACGAATCCTCCCTGCTAGCTTCCCACAATGAGCAGTTCTTC; cdr3_aa: CASSYESSLLASHNEQFF
d_call: TRBD2; v_call: TRBV20-1; clone_size: few; j_call: TRBJ2-1; cdr3_nt: TGCAGTGCTGACCCGGGACTAGCCTCCTACAATGAGCAGTTCTTC; cdr3_aa: CSADPGLASYNEQFF
d_call: NA; v_call: TRBV20-1; clone_size: NA; j_call: TRBJ2-7; cdr3_nt: TGCAGTGCTAGAGATTCAGTCGGGAGCCCAACCTACGAGCAGTACTTC; cdr3_aa: CSARDSVGSPTYEQYF
d_call: NA; v_call: TRBV12-3/TRBV12-4; clone_size: many; j_call: TRBJ2-1; cdr3_nt: TGTGCCAGCAGTTCGGGCCCCAGCTCCTACAATGAGCAGTTCTTC; cdr3_aa: CASSSGPSSYNEQFF
d_call: NA; v_call: TRBV14; clone_size: few; j_call: TRBJ2-1; cdr3_nt: TGTGCCAGCAGCCAACGCAGCTTCTACAATGAGCAGTTCTTC; cdr3_aa: CASSQRSFYNEQFF
d_call: NA; v_call: TRBV27; clone_size: NA; j_call: TRBJ2-6; cdr3_nt: TGTGCCAGCAGTTTCACAGGGACTGGGGCCAACGTCCTGACTTTC; cdr3_aa: CASSFTGTGANVLTF
d_call: NA; v_call: TRBV15; clone_size: NA; j_call: TRBJ1-4; cdr3_nt: TGTGCCACCAGCACCCGGGACTTTAATGAAAAACTGTTTTTT; cdr3_aa: CATSTRDFNEKLFF
d_call: NA; v_call: TRBV24-1; clone_size: few; j_call: TRBJ1-1; cdr3_nt: TGTGCCACCCCATCGGGGGGCTCGGACACTGAAGCTTTCTTT; cdr3_aa: CATPSGGSDTEAFF
d_call: TRBD2; v_call: TRBV11-1; clone_size: NA; j_call: TRBJ2-7; cdr3_nt: TGTGCCAGCAGCTTATCGGCGGGAGGGCCTTACGAGCAGTACTTC; cdr3_aa: CASSLSAGGPYEQYF
d_call: TRBD2; v_call: TRBV6-5; clone_size: NA; j_call: TRBJ2-1; cdr3_nt: TGTGCCAGCAGTTACATCGACGGGAGGGGATCCGGGGATGAGCAGTTCTTC; cdr3_aa: CASSYIDGRGSGDEQFF
d_call: NA; v_call: TRBV25-1; clone_size: few; j_call: TRBJ1-5; cdr3_nt: TGTGCCAGCAGTGAATTTGGGGGTAGCAATCAGCCCCAGCATTTT; cdr3_aa: CASSEFGGSNQPQHF
d_call: TRBD1; v_call: TRBV12-3/TRBV12-4; clone_size: few; j_call: TRBJ2-7; cdr3_nt: TGTGCCAGCAGTGGGGACAGGGGGCTCTACGAGCAGTACTTC; cdr3_aa: CASSGDRGLYEQYF
d_call: NA; v_call: TRBV7-2; clone_size: NA; j_call: TRBJ2-7; cdr3_nt: TGTGCCAGCAGCCCCCGCGGGGAGCAGTACTTC; cdr3_aa: CASSPRGEQYF
d_call: TRBD2; v_call: TRBV7-9; clone_size: NA; j_call: TRBJ2-1; cdr3_nt: TGTGCCATACAGGGACTAGCGGGATCTAACTACAATGAGCAGTTCTTC; cdr3_aa: CAIQGLAGSNYNEQFF
d_call: NA; v_call: TRBV27; clone_size: few; j_call: TRBJ2-7; cdr3_nt: TGTGCCAGCAGTTTATTGTCTGGCGGGACCGGCGTTAACGAGCAGTACTTC; cdr3_aa: CASSLLSGGTGVNEQYF
d_call: TRBD2; v_call: TRBV16; clone_size: NA; j_call: TRBJ2-1; cdr3_nt: TGTGCCAGCAGCCAATCTAGCGGGAGTTCACATGAGCAGTTCTTC; cdr3_aa: CASSQSSGSSHEQFF
d_call: NA; v_call: TRBV7-9; clone_size: few; j_call: TRBJ2-1; cdr3_nt: TGTGCCAGCAGCGCCCGGGGACTTTCGCTTCACGGGCAGTTCTTC; cdr3_aa: CASSARGLSLHGQFF
d_call: NA; v_call: TRBV4-3; clone_size: few; j_call: TRBJ1-4; cdr3_nt: TGCGCCAGCAGCCAAGGACCAATCCGGGAAAAACTGTTTTTT; cdr3_aa: CASSQGPIREKLFF
d_call: NA; v_call: TRBV7-8; clone_size: NA; j_call: TRBJ2-5; cdr3_nt: TGTGCCAGCAGCCACCTAGTTAGGGTCAGATTAGAGACCCAGTACTTC; cdr3_aa: CASSHLVRVRLETQYF
d_call: NA; v_call: TRBV5-1; clone_size: once; j_call: TRBJ2-1; cdr3_nt: TGCGCCAGCAGCTTTGGGTCTAATGAGCAGTTCTTC; cdr3_aa: CASSFGSNEQFF
d_call: TRBD1; v_call: TRBV10-3; clone_size: many; j_call: TRBJ2-1; cdr3_nt: TGTGCCATCAGTGAGTGGACAGGGGAGTGGGGTGAGCAGTTCTTC; cdr3_aa: CAISEWTGEWGEQFF
d_call: NA; v_call: TRBV11-2; clone_size: few; j_call: TRBJ1-2; cdr3_nt: TGTGCCAGCAACTACAGGAATGGCTACACCTTC; cdr3_aa: CASNYRNGYTF
d_call: NA; v_call: TRBV6-6; clone_size: NA; j_call: TRBJ1-1; cdr3_nt: TGTGCCAGCAGCCCAAACAGTTACACTGAAGCTTTCTTT; cdr3_aa: CASSPNSYTEAFF
d_call: NA; v_call: TRBV13; clone_size: NA; j_call: TRBJ1-1; cdr3_nt: TGTGCCAGCAGCACCAATCGGGTGAACACTGAAGCTTTCTTT; cdr3_aa: CASSTNRVNTEAFF
d_call: NA; v_call: TRBV4-3; clone_size: NA; j_call: TRBJ1-5; cdr3_nt: TGCGCCAGCAGCCAAGATGGGGGACAACGGAGGCCCCAGCATTTT; cdr3_aa: CASSQDGGQRRPQHF
d_call: TRBD2; v_call: TRBV20-1; clone_size: few; j_call: TRBJ2-1; cdr3_nt: TGCAGTGTCTCCACTAGCGGGGGGATCAAGGAGCAGTTCTTC; cdr3_aa: CSVSTSGGIKEQFF
d_call: NA; v_call: TRBV6-5; clone_size: NA; j_call: TRBJ2-3; cdr3_nt: TGTGCCAGCAGTTATTATTCGGGATCGCGGGACACAGATACGCAGTATTTT; cdr3_aa: CASSYYSGSRDTDTQYF
d_call: NA; v_call: TRBV4-2; clone_size: NA; j_call: TRBJ2-1; cdr3_nt: TGTGCCAGCAGCCAAGGAGTAGCGGCCAATGAGCAGTTCTTC; cdr3_aa: CASSQGVAANEQFF
d_call: NA; v_call: TRBV10-3; clone_size: NA; j_call: TRBJ2-1; cdr3_nt: TGTGCCATCAGTGAGTCGGAGGGATCCTACAATGAGCAGTTCTTC; cdr3_aa: CAISESEGSYNEQFF
d_call: NA; v_call: TRBV4-3; clone_size: few; j_call: TRBJ1-1; cdr3_nt: TGCGCCAGCAGCCAGATAAGGTCCCAGGGAGCTTTCTTT; cdr3_aa: CASSQIRSQGAFF
d_call: NA; v_call: TRBV7-6; clone_size: NA; j_call: TRBJ2-2; cdr3_nt: TGTGCCAGCAGCTTAGAAGGTGGGACGAACACCGGGGAGCTGTTTTTT; cdr3_aa: CASSLEGGTNTGELFF
d_call: NA; v_call: TRBV5-1; clone_size: many; j_call: TRBJ2-1; cdr3_nt: TGCGCCAGCAGCCCCTGGGTGGAGGACTATTACAATGAGCAGTTCTTC; cdr3_aa: CASSPWVEDYYNEQFF
d_call: NA; v_call: TRBV3-1; clone_size: few; j_call: TRBJ1-1; cdr3_nt: TGTGCCAGCAGCCCCCCTGGAGAGGGCGAGAACACTGAAGCTTTCTTT; cdr3_aa: CASSPPGEGENTEAFF
d_call: NA; v_call: TRBV3-1; clone_size: NA; j_call: TRBJ2-7; cdr3_nt: TGTGCCACCAGAGACAGTTCCTACGAGCAGTACTTC; cdr3_aa: CATRDSSYEQYF
d_call: NA; v_call: TRBV2; clone_size: NA; j_call: TRBJ2-5; cdr3_nt: TGTGCCAGCAGTTTTCCTATGGAGGGCAAGCAGTACTTC; cdr3_aa: CASSFPMEGKQYF
d_call: NA; v_call: TRBV7-6; clone_size: few; j_call: TRBJ2-1; cdr3_nt: TGTGCCAGCAGCTTAGGCCCTAGCCGGAGCTTTGAGGAGCAGTTCTTC; cdr3_aa: CASSLGPSRSFEEQFF
d_call: NA; v_call: TRBV9; clone_size: NA; j_call: TRBJ1-3; cdr3_nt: TGTGCCAGCAGCGTAGGCCGCCACTCTGGAAACACCATATATTTT; cdr3_aa: CASSVGRHSGNTIYF
d_call: NA; v_call: TRBV5-8; clone_size: few; j_call: TRBJ2-2; cdr3_nt: TGTGCCAGCAGCCGACAGGAGTCGGTCACCGGGGAGCTGTTTTTT; cdr3_aa: CASSRQESVTGELFF
d_call: NA; v_call: TRBV9; clone_size: many; j_call: TRBJ1-4; cdr3_nt: TGTGCCAGCAGCGACGACAGCGGAGCAACTAATGAAAAACTGTTTTTT; cdr3_aa: CASSDDSGATNEKLFF
d_call: TRBD2; v_call: TRBV12-3/TRBV12-4; clone_size: NA; j_call: TRBJ2-3; cdr3_nt: TGTGCCAGCAGTCCATACCGGATCGCGGGGGGAACAGATACGCAGTATTTT; cdr3_aa: CASSPYRIAGGTDTQYF
d_call: NA; v_call: TRBV7-9; clone_size: NA; j_call: TRBJ2-4; cdr3_nt: TGTGCCAGCAGCTCTTCGGACAGCGGCCTAGCCAAAAACATTCAGTACTTC; cdr3_aa: CASSSSDSGLAKNIQYF
d_call: NA; v_call: TRBV6-2/TRBV6-3; clone_size: NA; j_call: TRBJ2-1; cdr3_nt: TGTGCCAGCAGTCAAACAGAGCAGTTCTTC; cdr3_aa: CASSQTEQFF
d_call: TRBD1; v_call: TRBV27; clone_size: few; j_call: TRBJ1-2; cdr3_nt: TGTGCCAGCACCCAAAGGGACAGAATTCACCTATTCGACTACACCTTC; cdr3_aa: CASTQRDRIHLFDYTF
d_call: NA; v_call: TRBV7-9; clone_size: NA; j_call: TRBJ1-4; cdr3_nt: TGTGCCAGCAGCTCCCTCCCCGGGGAAAATAATGAAAAACTGTTTTTT; cdr3_aa: CASSSLPGENNEKLFF
d_call: NA; v_call: TRBV20-1; clone_size: NA; j_call: TRBJ1-2; cdr3_nt: TGCAGTGCTAGAGGTCTGGACATATCCGGCTACACCTTC; cdr3_aa: CSARGLDISGYTF
d_call: NA; v_call: TRBV3-1; clone_size: NA; j_call: TRBJ1-6; cdr3_nt: TGTGCCAGCAGCCGAGTAATGCATAATTCACCCCTCCACTTT; cdr3_aa: CASSRVMHNSPLHF
d_call: NA; v_call: TRBV12-3/TRBV12-4; clone_size: many; j_call: TRBJ2-7; cdr3_nt: TGTGCCAGCAGTTTGGGAGAGAGAATAAACGAGCAGTACTTC; cdr3_aa: CASSLGERINEQYF
d_call: TRBD1; v_call: TRBV12-3/TRBV12-4; clone_size: NA; j_call: TRBJ2-5; cdr3_nt: TGTGCCAGCAGCAAGCCGGGACAGCAAGAGACCCAGTACTTC; cdr3_aa: CASSKPGQQETQYF
d_call: NA; v_call: TRBV6-1; clone_size: few; j_call: TRBJ1-2; cdr3_nt: TGTGCCAGCAGTGAAGCGGATCTAGCGAACTATGGCTACACCTTC; cdr3_aa: CASSEADLANYGYTF